The 9 T cell receptor beta chains presented below share a single source sample, sequenced in a study of cytomegalovirus exposure and HLA in healthy donors. Primers included in the PCR were 60 Vbeta and 13 Jbeta primers. Profiled with immunoSEQ multiplex PCR; TCRdb holds only in-frame clones, not every one. The repertoire holds roughly 80,000 clones, with roughly 80% as singletons. The specimen was PBMCs. These receptors were collected from a woman in her thirties or forties in good health and CMV-seronegative.

The chain employs TRBV7-2 and TRBJ2-3; D unclear. CDR1 is SGHTA, CDR2 FQGNSA, per germline. V shed 5 bases and J shed 4 bases, with 7 bases lying between them. The CDR3 length is 12 residues. The CDR3 here is CASSQQADTQYF. The CDR3 bases are TGTGCCAGCAGCCAACAAGCAGATACGCAGTATTTT.

This chain connects TRBV23-1 to TRBJ1-2, with TRBD1 identical over 8 bases. TRBV23-1 is treated as an ORF (open reading frame) with a function not yet certain. V was clipped by 8 bases and J by 6 bases; unmatched bases: 20. There are 17 residues in the CDR3. The CDR3 DNA follows: TGCGCCAGCCGGGGGCCAGCCCCCCTCAGGGGGCGGGATGGCTACACCTTC. This encodes CASRGPAPLRGRDGYTF.

V is TRBV4-2 and J is TRBJ2-3; 9 bases align to TRBD2. V lost 0 bases to trimming and J lost 6 bases; unmatched junction nucleotides: 7. CDR3 length equals 16 residues. Germline assignment: CDR1 LGHNA and CDR2 YNFKEQ. The CDR3 DNA sequence: TGTGCCAGCAGCCAAGACGGCGGGGGGGTCTTGGATACGCAGTATTTT. Translation gives CASSQDGGGVLDTQYF.

This clone was counted a single time. The gene calls are TRBV5-1 and TRBJ1-4; 8 nucleotides align to TRBD1. The CDR3 is made up of 17 amino acids. V was clipped by 0 bases and J by 8 bases; unmatched bases: 12. In germline, CDR1 is SGHRS, CDR2 YFSETQ. The CDR3, as DNA: TGCGCCAGCAGCTTGGGTGACAGGGGCATCTCGGGGGAAAAACTGTTTTTT. Its protein is CASSLGDRGISGEKLFF.

Of note for this clone: The junction departs from germline at one end; a sequencing error may be responsible. This sequence joins TRBV5-1 and TRBJ2-5, with D tentatively TRBD2 (6 bases). The V gene's germline CDR1 is SGHRS and CDR2 YFSETQ. This CDR3 has 16 amino acids. CDR3 sequence reads: CASSLGTSLGQEAQYF. CDR3 nucleotides: TGCGCCAGCAGCCTGGGGACTTCTCTCGGCCAAGAGGCCCAGTACTTC. Combining the CDR3 with reference TRBV5-1 and TRBJ2-5 gives the whole variable domain KAGVTQTPRYLIKTRGQQVTLSCSPISGHRSVSWYQQTPGQGLQFLFEYFSETQRNKGNFPGRFSGRQFSNSRSEMNVSTLELGDSALYLCASSLGTSLGQEAQYFGPGTRLLVL.

CDR3 sequence: CASSSAGRGGTEAFF. The DNA for the CDR3 is TGTGCCAGCAGCTCGGCAGGGAGAGGGGGCACTGAAGCTTTCTTT. This chain uses TRBV6-1 with TRBJ1-1, with D possibly matching TRBD1 (6 bases). Germline CDR1 is MNHNS and CDR2 is SASEGT. The CDR3 spans 15 residues. With 6 bases removed from V and 4 bases from J, the gap between germline ends came to 18 bases.

This clone was counted a few times. V and J are TRBV5-4 and TRBJ1-1, with 10 bases aligning to TRBD1. Germline V gives CDR1 SGHNT, CDR2 YYREEE (reference sequence). The CDR3 loop spans 15 amino acids. Trimming cost V 4 bases and J 5 bases; bases outside gene matches: 8. The CDR3 spells CASSLTGGATTEAFF. The DNA of the CDR3 is TGTGCCAGCAGCCTGACAGGGGGCGCGACGACTGAAGCTTTCTTT.

The chain is built from TRBV10-1 and TRBJ1-6, with TRBD1 matching 7 bases. Germline CDR1 and CDR2: WNHNN and SYGVQD (reference sequence). This CDR3 is 14 amino acids long. The ends lost 4 bases at V and 5 bases at J; junction bases unmatched: 2. The CDR3: CASSVGQNNSPLHF. The CDR3, as DNA: TGCGCCAGCAGTGTGGGACAGAATAATTCACCCCTCCACTTT.

The sample holds one count of this clone. The chain uses TRBV6-5 and TRBJ1-2; D is possibly TRBD1 (6 bases). This CDR3 contains 14 residues. CDR1 and CDR2 (germline): MNHEY, SVGAGI. Deletions cut 7 bases from V and 8 bases from J, with 20 bases between. DNA of the CDR3: TGTGCCAGCAACCCGGACAGATCCGGTTGGGGCTACACCTTC. Its translation is CASNPDRSGWGYTF.